The rows below give T cell receptor beta chains drawn from one sample of a study of graft-versus-host responses after intestinal transplantation. The assay was immunoSEQ multiplex PCR, and TCRdb's table has in-frame clones only and misses some. The sample includes nearly 30,000 clones, over 60% of them seen just once. Sequencing was performed on ileum tissue, taken 98 days after intestinal transplantation. Source of these receptors: a human patient who received an intestinal transplant, so some T cells may come from the graft donor. Each CDR3 is given with its conserved first and last residue. D genes are given only for firm matches. Size values are once, few and many counts, or a class for expanded clones, and some rows have none.

j_call: TRBJ1-1; clone_size: -; v_call: TRBV7-9; d_call: -; cdr3_aa: CASSSPPAAGQGGSTEAFF; cdr3_nt: TGTGCCAGCAGCTCACCACCCGCGGCAGGTCAGGGAGGGAGCACTGAAGCTTTCTTT
j_call: TRBJ1-3; clone_size: -; v_call: TRBV30; d_call: -; cdr3_aa: CAWNISPRATPGNTIYF; cdr3_nt: TGTGCCTGGAACATTTCGCCCCGGGCGACTCCTGGAAACACCATATATTTT
j_call: TRBJ1-1; clone_size: -; v_call: TRBV30; d_call: TRBD1; cdr3_aa: CAWGTGLNTEAFF; cdr3_nt: TGTGCCTGGGGGACAGGGCTGAACACTGAAGCTTTCTTT
j_call: TRBJ1-6; clone_size: -; v_call: TRBV5-1; d_call: TRBD1; cdr3_aa: CASSTRQGWNSPLHF; cdr3_nt: TGCGCCAGCAGCACCCGACAGGGTTGGAATTCACCCCTCCACTTT
j_call: TRBJ2-2; clone_size: few; v_call: TRBV6-5; d_call: TRBD2; cdr3_aa: CASSTGGAGELFF; cdr3_nt: TGTGCCAGCAGTACGGGGGGGGCCGGGGAGCTGTTTTTT
j_call: TRBJ1-1; clone_size: -; v_call: TRBV5-3; d_call: -; cdr3_aa: CARSWGHKNTEAFF; cdr3_nt: TGTGCCAGAAGCTGGGGACACAAGAACACTGAAGCTTTCTTT
j_call: TRBJ2-1; clone_size: -; v_call: TRBV4-1; d_call: TRBD1; cdr3_aa: CASSQVTRGTLEQFF; cdr3_nt: TGCGCCAGCAGCCAAGTAACCAGGGGGACCCTCGAGCAGTTCTTC
j_call: TRBJ2-3; clone_size: -; v_call: TRBV27; d_call: TRBD2; cdr3_aa: CASSLSRLAVSTDTQYF; cdr3_nt: TGTGCCAGCAGTCTTTCCCGACTAGCCGTTAGCACAGATACGCAGTATTTT
j_call: TRBJ2-2; clone_size: -; v_call: TRBV30; d_call: TRBD1; cdr3_aa: CAWSVKIGQGLGHTGELFF; cdr3_nt: TGTGCCTGGAGTGTAAAGATAGGACAGGGTTTAGGTCACACCGGGGAGCTGTTTTTT
j_call: TRBJ1-6; clone_size: medium-sized; v_call: TRBV7-2; d_call: -; cdr3_aa: CASSLRAYNSPLHF; cdr3_nt: TGTGCCAGCAGCTTACGGGCATATAATTCACCCCTCCACTTT
j_call: TRBJ2-7; clone_size: -; v_call: TRBV7-2; d_call: -; cdr3_aa: CASSLVGVPNYEQYF; cdr3_nt: TGTGCCAGCAGCTTAGTTGGGGTCCCAAACTACGAGCAGTACTTC
j_call: TRBJ2-3; clone_size: -; v_call: TRBV9; d_call: TRBD2; cdr3_aa: CASSGGLAGGTDTQYF; cdr3_nt: TGTGCCAGCAGCGGCGGACTAGCGGGGGGCACAGATACGCAGTATTTT
j_call: TRBJ2-3; clone_size: -; v_call: TRBV6-5; d_call: -; cdr3_aa: CASSYFPGTDTQYF; cdr3_nt: TGTGCCAGCAGTTACTTTCCTGGCACAGATACGCAGTATTTT
j_call: TRBJ1-2; clone_size: -; v_call: TRBV15; d_call: -; cdr3_aa: CATSRDSPLDMTYGYTF; cdr3_nt: TGTGCCACCAGCAGAGATAGCCCCCTCGACATGACCTATGGCTACACCTTC
j_call: TRBJ2-5; clone_size: once; v_call: TRBV5-1; d_call: TRBD1; cdr3_aa: CASSLFPTGAQETQYF; cdr3_nt: TGCGCCAGCAGCTTGTTTCCGACAGGGGCACAGGAGACCCAGTACTTC
j_call: TRBJ2-6; clone_size: -; v_call: TRBV18; d_call: TRBD2; cdr3_aa: CASSPPFSAGGHSGANVLTF; cdr3_nt: TGTGCCAGCTCACCACCGTTTTCAGCGGGGGGACACTCTGGGGCCAACGTCCTGACTTTC
j_call: TRBJ2-3; clone_size: -; v_call: TRBV7-2; d_call: -; cdr3_aa: CASSLRIRNTQYF; cdr3_nt: TGTGCCAGCAGCTTAAGGATAAGAAATACGCAGTATTTT
j_call: TRBJ2-6; clone_size: -; v_call: TRBV9; d_call: -; cdr3_aa: CTSSVFPLGTGANVLTF; cdr3_nt: TGTACCAGCAGCGTCTTCCCCCTGGGTACTGGGGCCAACGTCCTGACTTTC
j_call: TRBJ2-7; clone_size: -; v_call: TRBV5-1; d_call: -; cdr3_aa: CASSLEGSPYEQYF; cdr3_nt: TGCGCCAGCAGCTTGGAGGGTTCCCCGTACGAGCAGTACTTC
j_call: TRBJ1-4; clone_size: -; v_call: TRBV6-1; d_call: -; cdr3_aa: CASSESRGMVILFF; cdr3_nt: TGTGCCAGCAGTGAAAGCCGGGGGATGGTAATACTGTTTTTT
j_call: TRBJ2-2; clone_size: -; v_call: TRBV7-9; d_call: -; cdr3_aa: CASSPRAYTGELFF; cdr3_nt: TGTGCCAGCAGCCCACGGGCCTACACCGGGGAGCTGTTTTTT
j_call: TRBJ2-1; clone_size: -; v_call: TRBV11-1; d_call: -; cdr3_aa: CASSYGTYNEQFF; cdr3_nt: TGTGCCAGCAGCTACGGGACCTACAATGAGCAGTTCTTC
j_call: TRBJ1-1; clone_size: once; v_call: TRBV9; d_call: -; cdr3_aa: CASSVGGGTYTEAFF; cdr3_nt: TGTGCCAGCAGCGTAGGAGGGGGGACGTACACTGAAGCTTTCTTT
j_call: TRBJ1-5; clone_size: -; v_call: TRBV4-1; d_call: TRBD1; cdr3_aa: CASSRTGVGDQPQHF; cdr3_nt: TGCGCCAGCAGCCGGACAGGGGTCGGAGATCAGCCCCAGCATTTT
j_call: TRBJ1-2; clone_size: -; v_call: TRBV29-1; d_call: -; cdr3_aa: CSVESGNVYGYTF; cdr3_nt: TGCAGCGTTGAATCGGGAAACGTTTATGGCTACACCTTC
j_call: TRBJ1-1; clone_size: -; v_call: TRBV2; d_call: TRBD1; cdr3_aa: CASRQTGDGAFF; cdr3_nt: TGTGCCAGCAGACAAACAGGGGATGGAGCTTTCTTT
j_call: TRBJ1-5; clone_size: -; v_call: TRBV11-2; d_call: -; cdr3_aa: CASSLVGGGNQPQHF; cdr3_nt: TGTGCCAGCAGCTTAGTTGGGGGGGGCAATCAGCCCCAGCATTTT
j_call: TRBJ1-4; clone_size: -; v_call: TRBV4-1; d_call: -; cdr3_aa: CASSQDRRTRGSNEKLFF; cdr3_nt: TGCGCCAGCAGCCAAGATCGGCGAACTAGGGGGTCTAATGAAAAACTGTTTTTT
j_call: TRBJ2-7; clone_size: -; v_call: TRBV5-1; d_call: -; cdr3_aa: CASSSTGERGEQYF; cdr3_nt: TGCGCCAGCAGCTCGACGGGGGAACGAGGCGAGCAGTACTTC
j_call: TRBJ2-7; clone_size: -; v_call: TRBV9; d_call: -; cdr3_aa: CASSERSYSYEQYF; cdr3_nt: TGTGCCAGCAGCGAGCGGTCGTACTCCTACGAGCAGTACTTC
j_call: TRBJ2-1; clone_size: -; v_call: TRBV25-1; d_call: TRBD1; cdr3_aa: CASSRPGGSNEQFF; cdr3_nt: TGTGCCAGCAGTCGTCCAGGGGGTTCGAATGAGCAGTTCTTC
j_call: TRBJ1-2; clone_size: -; v_call: TRBV15; d_call: -; cdr3_aa: CATSPGQGDYGYTF; cdr3_nt: TGTGCCACCAGCCCCGGGCAAGGGGACTATGGCTACACCTTC
j_call: TRBJ1-1; clone_size: -; v_call: TRBV12-5; d_call: -; cdr3_aa: CASGLVGGGDTEAFF; cdr3_nt: TGTGCTAGTGGTTTGGTAGGGGGAGGAGACACTGAAGCTTTCTTT
j_call: TRBJ2-6; clone_size: -; v_call: TRBV29-1; d_call: -; cdr3_aa: CSVEGQGAGANVLTF; cdr3_nt: TGCAGCGTTGAAGGGCAGGGTGCGGGGGCCAACGTCCTGACTTTC
j_call: TRBJ1-2; clone_size: once; v_call: TRBV15; d_call: -; cdr3_aa: CATSRGQDNYGYTF; cdr3_nt: TGTGCCACCAGCAGAGGGCAAGATAACTATGGCTACACCTTC
j_call: TRBJ2-3; clone_size: few; v_call: TRBV5-6; d_call: -; cdr3_aa: CASRDETAPRDTQYF; cdr3_nt: TGTGCCAGCAGAGATGAGACGGCCCCTCGAGATACGCAGTATTTT
j_call: TRBJ2-2; clone_size: -; v_call: TRBV9; d_call: -; cdr3_aa: CASSADRGTENTGELFF; cdr3_nt: TGTGCCAGCAGCGCTGACCGGGGGACAGAGAACACCGGGGAGCTGTTTTTT
j_call: TRBJ2-4; clone_size: -; v_call: TRBV15; d_call: -; cdr3_aa: CATSRSPGGRTKNIQYF; cdr3_nt: TGTGCCACCAGCAGATCGCCCGGGGGTCGAACCAAAAACATTCAGTACTTC
j_call: TRBJ1-1; clone_size: -; v_call: TRBV5-1; d_call: -; cdr3_aa: CASSENTEAFF; cdr3_nt: TGCGCCAGCAGCGAAAACACTGAAGCTTTCTTT
j_call: TRBJ2-1; clone_size: -; v_call: TRBV6-4; d_call: -; cdr3_aa: CASSDPHNEQFF; cdr3_nt: TGTGCCAGCAGTGACCCCCACAATGAGCAGTTCTTC
j_call: TRBJ1-2; clone_size: -; v_call: TRBV2; d_call: -; cdr3_aa: CASSVNILTGNYGYTF; cdr3_nt: TGTGCCAGCAGCGTTAACATCCTTACAGGCAACTATGGCTACACCTTC
j_call: TRBJ2-7; clone_size: -; v_call: TRBV10-1; d_call: -; cdr3_aa: CASSYEQYF; cdr3_nt: TGCGCCAGCTCCTACGAGCAGTACTTC
j_call: TRBJ1-2; clone_size: -; v_call: TRBV6-5; d_call: -; cdr3_aa: CASSYQRRDYGYTF; cdr3_nt: TGTGCCAGCAGTTACCAGCGCAGGGACTATGGCTACACCTTC
j_call: TRBJ2-7; clone_size: -; v_call: TRBV13; d_call: -; cdr3_aa: CASSLEPIGQDSYEQYF; cdr3_nt: TGTGCCAGCAGCTTAGAACCCATCGGGCAGGACTCCTACGAGCAGTACTTC
j_call: TRBJ2-1; clone_size: few; v_call: TRBV5-6; d_call: -; cdr3_aa: CASSLGSGFTDNEQFF; cdr3_nt: TGTGCCAGCAGCTTAGGTTCGGGTTTTACTGACAATGAGCAGTTCTTC
j_call: TRBJ1-1; clone_size: few; v_call: TRBV6-1; d_call: TRBD1; cdr3_aa: CASSRQGASGAFF; cdr3_nt: TGTGCCAGCAGTAGACAGGGGGCTAGTGGAGCTTTCTTT
j_call: TRBJ1-6; clone_size: -; v_call: TRBV5-1; d_call: -; cdr3_aa: CASSLAANSPLHF; cdr3_nt: TGCGCCAGCAGCTTGGCGGCAAATTCACCCCTCCACTTT
j_call: TRBJ2-2; clone_size: -; v_call: TRBV18; d_call: TRBD1; cdr3_aa: CASSPTGGPKTGELFF; cdr3_nt: TGTGCCAGCTCACCTACAGGGGGGCCAAAGACCGGGGAGCTGTTTTTT
j_call: TRBJ1-2; clone_size: -; v_call: TRBV28; d_call: TRBD1; cdr3_aa: CASRPGQGASYGYTF; cdr3_nt: TGTGCCAGCAGGCCGGGACAGGGGGCTTCCTATGGCTACACCTTC